This T cell receptor beta chain was sequenced during a study of cytomegalovirus exposure and HLA in healthy donors. Points from the study as a whole: Across all donors, roughly uniform sequencing depth was an assumption of the presence/absence analyses. TCR beta chain V- and J-gene trimming was linked, in a later analysis, to a missense variant in DCLRE1C. Most CMV-associated TCR beta chains were later found to appear HLA-restricted.

PCR amplification relied on 60 Vbeta primers (plus 13 Jbeta primers). The table came from immunoSEQ multiplex PCR; TCRdb's copy has only in-frame clones and leaves some out. The sample consists of 110,000 or so clones, 65% to 85% of them appearing once. With 2 bases removed from V and 5 bases from J, the gap between germline ends came to 6 bases. The CDR3 runs to 11 residues. In germline, CDR1 is DFQATT, CDR2 SNEGSKA (reference sequence). Comments on this clone: Antigen unknown. This sample also contains other DNA sequences that code for the same CDR3.

Sequenced: PBMCs. This receptor was taken from a woman in her late teens or twenties in good health and CMV-seronegative. The rearrangement links TRBV20-1 to TRBJ1-2; tentative D call: TRBD1 (5 bases). The CDR3 is CSARQGYGYTF. The CDR3 region has the DNA TGCAGTGCTAGACAGGGTTATGGCTACACCTTC.